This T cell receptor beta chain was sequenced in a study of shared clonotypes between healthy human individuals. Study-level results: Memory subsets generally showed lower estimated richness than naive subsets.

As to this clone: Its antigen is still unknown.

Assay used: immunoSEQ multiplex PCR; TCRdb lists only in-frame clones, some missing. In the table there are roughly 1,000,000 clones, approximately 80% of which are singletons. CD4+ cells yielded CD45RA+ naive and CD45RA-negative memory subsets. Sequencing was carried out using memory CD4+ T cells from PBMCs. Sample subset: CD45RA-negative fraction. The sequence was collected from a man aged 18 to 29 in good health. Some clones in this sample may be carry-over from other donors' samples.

The DNA of the CDR3 is TGTGCCAGCAGCCAAAGTGTTATAGAGACCCAGTACTTC. Translation: CASSQSVIETQYF. V gene TRBV4-2 combines with J gene TRBJ2-5; D is unresolved. V lost 2 bases to trimming and J lost 4 bases, with 8 bases between them. Germline V gene data show CDR1 as LGHNA and CDR2 as YNFKEQ. The CDR3 is 13 amino acids.